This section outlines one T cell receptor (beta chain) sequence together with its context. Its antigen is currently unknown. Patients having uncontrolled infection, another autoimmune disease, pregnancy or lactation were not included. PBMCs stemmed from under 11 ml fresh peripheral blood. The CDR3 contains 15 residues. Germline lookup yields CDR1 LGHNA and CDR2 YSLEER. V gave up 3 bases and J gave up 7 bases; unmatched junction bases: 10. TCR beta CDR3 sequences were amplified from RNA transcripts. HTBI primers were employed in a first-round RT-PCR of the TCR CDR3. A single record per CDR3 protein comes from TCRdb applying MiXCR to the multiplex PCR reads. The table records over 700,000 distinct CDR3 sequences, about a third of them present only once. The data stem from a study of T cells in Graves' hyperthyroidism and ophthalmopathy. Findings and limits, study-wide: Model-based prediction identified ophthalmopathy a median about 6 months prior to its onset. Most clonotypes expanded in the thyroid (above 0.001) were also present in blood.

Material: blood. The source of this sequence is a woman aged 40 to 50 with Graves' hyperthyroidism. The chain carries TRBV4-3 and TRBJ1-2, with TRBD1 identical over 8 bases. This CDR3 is CASSHPDREGTGYTF. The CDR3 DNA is TGCGCCAGCAGCCACCCGGACAGGGAAGGGACTGGCTACACCTTC.